This entry lists 27 T cell receptor beta chains sequenced from one sample in a study of cytomegalovirus exposure and HLA in healthy donors. Use of 60 Vbeta and 13 Jbeta primers characterized the PCR. Clones were sequenced by immunoSEQ multiplex PCR, and TCRdb holds only the in-frame ones, with some missing. The table records about 200,000 clones, approximately 80% of them present only once. Sequencing was carried out using PBMCs. The receptors come from a male donor in good health and CMV-seronegative.

This CDR3 reads CASSDVANTDTQYF. DNA of the CDR3: TGTGCCAGCAGTGATGTCGCTAACACAGATACGCAGTATTTT. The V call is TRBV2, the J call TRBJ2-3; the D is unclear. CDR3 size: 14 residues. V lost 3 bases, J lost 2 bases, and 9 bases lay in between. Germline CDR1 is SNHLY and CDR2 is FYNNEI.

The chain combines TRBV9 with TRBJ2-2; tentative D call: TRBD2 (5 bases). CDR1 is SGDLS, CDR2 YYNGEE, per germline. Trimming removed 1 base from V and 1 base from J, with 11 bases in between. This CDR3 region has 16 residues. The CDR3 DNA reads TGTGCCAGCAGCGTATACAGCGGAGGGAACACCGGGGAGCTGTTTTTT. This sequence encodes CASSVYSGGNTGELFF.

The V call is TRBV29-1, the J call TRBJ2-1; 7 bases map to TRBD1. J was trimmed by 7 bases and V by 7 bases; bases with no gene match: 13. The CDR3 runs to 14 residues. Germline-derived CDR1 and CDR2 are SQVTM and ANQGSEA. The CDR3 sequence: CSERGQGSGNEQFF. Written as DNA, the CDR3 is TGCAGCGAGAGGGGGCAGGGTAGTGGGAATGAGCAGTTCTTC.

The chain combines TRBV28 with TRBJ2-4, with D hard to call. Germline CDR1 is MDHEN and CDR2 is SYDVKM. Trimming left V 4 bases short and J 0 bases short, with 7 bases between. This CDR3 region has 14 residues. CDR3 DNA sequence: TGTGCCAGCAGTTCAACTTTAGCCAAAAACATTCAGTACTTC. Residues: CASSSTLAKNIQYF.

The chain carries TRBV28 and TRBJ2-5, with 9 bases that match TRBD1. The CDR3 length is 16 residues. Germline CDR1 and CDR2: MDHEN and SYDVKM. V trimming: 6 bases; J trimming: 5 bases; junction bases outside the gene matches: 13. CDR3 protein: CASRLRDRGADETQYF. CDR3 nucleotide sequence: TGTGCCAGCAGACTACGCGACAGGGGGGCGGATGAGACCCAGTACTTC.

By share, this clone counts as medium-sized. The chain is built from TRBV19 and TRBJ1-1; D perhaps matches TRBD1 (6 bases). Germline CDR1 LNHDA, CDR2 SQIVND (reference sequence). The length of the CDR3 is 16 residues. V was cut by 5 bases and J by 0 bases, with 16 bases left in between. The chain's CDR3 is CASSLSGQRMNTEAFF. CDR3 bases: TGTGCCAGTAGTCTTTCGGGACAACGTATGAACACTGAAGCTTTCTTT.

Concerning this clone itself: One junction end disagrees with the germline gene, perhaps due to a read error. The rearrangement joins TRBV27 to TRBJ2-1, with 8 positions matching TRBD2. The germline V gene has CDR1 MNHEY and CDR2 SMNVEV (reference sequence). This CDR3 is 12 amino acids long. CDR3 sequence: CASRGSGDEQLF. CDR3 bases: TGTGCCAGCAGGGGTAGCGGGGATGAGCAGCTCTTC.

The chain couples TRBV5-4 to TRBJ2-5; 9 bases are a match to TRBD2. The assigned J gene may be wrong: the sequence end matches TRBJ2-7 better. CDR1 and CDR2 (germline): SGHNT, YYREEE (reference sequence). The CDR3 sequence is 17 residues long. The CDR3 bases are TGTGCCAGCAGCCTCGCGGGAGGGGCGGGAGAGTCGGGCGAGCAGTACTTC. It yields the protein CASSLAGGAGESGEQYF.

The chain employs TRBV11-3 and TRBJ2-3, with D tentatively TRBD2 (5 bases). The CDR3 runs 14 residues. Trimming removed 5 bases at V and 6 bases at J, with 15 bases between. Per germline, CDR1 SGHNT and CDR2 YENEEA. Here the CDR3 DNA reads TGTGCCAGCAGCCAGTCGCGGGTCGCCGATACGCAGTATTTT. Translated: CASSQSRVADTQYF.

This clone was seen just once. The chain uses TRBV12-1 and TRBJ2-5; whether TRBD1, the table's D call, matches the DNA was not checked. TRBV12-1 is a listed pseudogene. The CDR3 contains 16 residues. Here the CDR3 reads CASSWGGTGSEETQYF. The CDR3 DNA reads TGTGCCAGCAGCTGGGGAGGGACAGGTTCGGAAGAGACCCAGTACTTC.

This rearrangement joins TRBV5-1 to TRBJ2-3; 10 positions agree with TRBD2. Trimming took 3 bases from V and 5 from J; bases not matched to a gene: 9. Germline CDR1 SGHRS, CDR2 YFSETQ. This CDR3 has 16 residues. The CDR3 region is CASSYPSGSNQDTQYF. The CDR3 bases are TGCGCCAGCAGCTACCCTAGCGGGAGCAACCAAGATACGCAGTATTTT.

The chain combines TRBV25-1 with TRBJ2-7; tentative D call: TRBD2 (6 bases). From germline, CDR1 is MGHDK and CDR2 SYGVNS. The CDR3 has 16 residues. V shed 1 base and J shed 1 base, with 14 bases lying between them. CDR3 region: CASSESDGRVSYEQYF. CDR3 in DNA: TGTGCCAGCAGTGAATCTGACGGGAGAGTTTCCTACGAGCAGTACTTC.

This clone has a handful of counts. This chain joins TRBV10-3 and TRBJ2-7, with 12 nucleotides matching TRBD2. The V segment lost 5 bases and the J segment 4 bases; nucleotides outside the gene matches: 6. CDR3 length equals 15 residues. The germline V gene encodes CDR1 ENHRY and CDR2 SYGVKD. The CDR3 region has the DNA TGTGCCATCAGTCCTTTACTAGCGGGAGGTTACGAGCAGTACTTC. This encodes CAISPLLAGGYEQYF.

J is TRBJ1-2 and V is TRBV5-4; 9 positions match TRBD1. The V gene's germline CDR1 is SGHNT and CDR2 YYREEE (reference sequence). This CDR3 has 16 amino acids. V was clipped by 7 bases and J by 3 bases; unmatched bases: 13. The CDR3 loop is CASLGTVTGGHYGYTF. The CDR3 nucleotides read TGTGCCAGCCTGGGGACCGTAACAGGGGGCCACTATGGCTACACCTTC.

DNA of the CDR3: TGTGCCAGCAGCTCCATCACGGGACAGGGGTCCTACGAGCAGTACTTC. Encoded protein: CASSSITGQGSYEQYF. J is TRBJ2-7 and V is TRBV7-2, with 10 bases identical to TRBD1. The CDR3 has 16 amino acids. The germline V gene encodes CDR1 SGHTA and CDR2 FQGNSA. The J segment lost 1 base and the V segment lost 4 bases, leaving 7 bases of the junction unmatched. The variable domain in full, completed from reference TRBV7-2 and TRBJ2-7, reads GAGVSQSPSNKVTEKGKDVELRCDPISGHTALYWYRQSLGQGLEFLIYFQGNSAPDKSGLPSDRFSAERTGGSVSTLTIQRTQQEDSAVYLCASSSITGQGSYEQYFGPGTRLTVT.

The V and J genes are TRBV5-6 and TRBJ2-1; D gene unclear. The V end lost 0 bases, the J end lost 4 bases, and 5 bases lay between the germline ends. The length of the CDR3 is 13 residues. Germline CDR1 is SGHDT and CDR2 is YYEEEE. The CDR3 DNA reads TGTGCCAGCAGCTTGGACAGTTACAATGAGCAGTTCTTC. Translating gives CASSLDSYNEQFF.

This clone showed up just a few times. The genes are TRBV6-5 and TRBJ1-1; tentative D call: TRBD1 (6 bases). Germline CDR1 MNHEY, CDR2 SVGAGI. This CDR3 region has 15 residues. With 5 bases removed from V and 0 bases from J, the gap between germline ends came to 13 bases. The CDR3 nucleotides read TGTGCCAGCAGTAACAGGGTGCTGATGAACACTGAAGCTTTCTTT. Translated, it gives CASSNRVLMNTEAFF.

The V and J genes are TRBV5-1 and TRBJ1-1, with 8 bases that match TRBD1. From germline, CDR1 is SGHRS and CDR2 YFSETQ. The CDR3 spans 14 residues. V was clipped by 5 bases and J by 1 base; unmatched bases: 4. CDR3 sequence: CASRTGASNTEAFF. Written as DNA, the CDR3 is TGCGCCAGCAGGACAGGGGCGTCGAACACTGAAGCTTTCTTT.

This clone has only a few counts. The chain joins TRBV7-6 to TRBJ1-3; tentatively, D is TRBD1 (6 bases). The CDR3 has 13 residues. Trimming removed 3 bases from V and 9 bases from J, with 12 bases in between. CDR1 and CDR2 (germline): SGHVS, FNYEAQ. CDR3 sequence (DNA): TGTGCCAGCAGCTTGGGGTCCAGGGGCACCATATATTTT. The encoded protein is CASSLGSRGTIYF.

This chain uses TRBV6-1 with TRBJ2-1; 12 positions match TRBD2. Germline V gene sequence: CDR1 MNHNS, CDR2 SASEGT. Germline trimming cut 6 bases from V and 4 bases from J; bases unmatched to any gene: 7. This CDR3 has 16 amino acids. The DNA of the CDR3 is TGTGCCAGCAGGGAACTAGCGGGAGGACCTTACAATGAGCAGTTCTTC. Encoded protein: CASRELAGGPYNEQFF.

This chain links TRBV6-6 with TRBJ2-3; TRBD1 might be the D (5 bases). The CDR3 spans 15 residues. CDR1 is MNHNY and CDR2 is SVGAGI in the germline V gene (reference sequence). Trimming removed 4 bases at V and 0 bases at J, with 11 bases between. CDR3 DNA: TGTGCCAGCAGTTCGTGGGGCATTAGCACAGATACGCAGTATTTT. It encodes CASSSWGISTDTQYF.

The CDR3 loop reads CASSTGQVYNEQFF. The CDR3, as DNA: TGTGCCAGCAGCACGGGACAGGTTTACAATGAGCAGTTCTTC. The V and J genes are TRBV11-2 and TRBJ2-1, with 8 nucleotides matching TRBD1. The CDR3 covers 14 residues. V lost 5 bases, J lost 4 bases, and 4 bases stayed unmatched. Germline CDR1 is SGHAT and CDR2 is FQNNGV.

The V call is TRBV6-6, the J call TRBJ2-1, with TRBD2 matching over 11 bases. This CDR3 comprises 16 residues. Germline V gives CDR1 MNHNY, CDR2 SVGAGI (reference sequence). V was clipped by 3 bases and J by 8 bases; unmatched bases: 9. CDR3 loop: CASSYSGTSGRDEQFF. The CDR3 region has the DNA TGTGCCAGCAGTTATTCCGGAACTAGCGGGAGAGATGAGCAGTTCTTC.

This chain connects TRBV4-2 to TRBJ1-3; D is undetermined. Germline-derived CDR1 and CDR2 are LGHNA and YNFKEQ. V lost 0 bases and J 3 bases, leaving 15 bases between the germline ends. There are 17 residues in the CDR3. The DNA for the CDR3 is TGTGCCAGCAGCCAAGATACGAGTTGGGCGAGTGGAAACACCATATATTTT. This translates into CASSQDTSWASGNTIYF.

This chain connects TRBV9 to TRBJ2-4; D remains unclear. V was clipped by 3 bases and J by 8 bases, with 12 bases between them. The CDR3 consists of 13 residues. The germline gives CDR1 SGDLS, CDR2 YYNGEE. The CDR3 protein is CASSAITSDIQYF. The CDR3 region has the DNA TGTGCCAGCAGCGCTATTACGTCGGACATTCAGTACTTC.

The rearrangement uses TRBV19 and TRBJ1-5; 8 nucleotides agree with TRBD1. With V trimmed by 5 bases and J by 4 bases, 4 bases remained unmatched. The CDR3 loop spans 14 amino acids. CDR1 and CDR2 from the germline V gene are LNHDA and SQIVND (reference sequence). This CDR3 is CASSLWTGNQPQHF. The CDR3, as DNA: TGTGCCAGTAGTCTTTGGACAGGGAATCAGCCCCAGCATTTT.

The V call is TRBV6-6, the J call TRBJ2-7; TRBD2 agrees at 10 bases. With V trimmed by 0 bases and J by 2 bases, 1 base remained unmatched. The CDR3 totals 15 residues. The germline CDR1 and CDR2 sequences are MNHNY and SVGAGI (reference sequence). CDR3 sequence: CASSYSSGGPYEQYF. The CDR3 bases are TGTGCCAGCAGTTACTCTAGCGGGGGGCCCTACGAGCAGTACTTC.